Each of the 20 T cell receptor beta chains below was sequenced from the same sample in a study of cytomegalovirus exposure and HLA in healthy donors. Use of 60 Vbeta and 13 Jbeta primers characterized the PCR. Repertoires were generated with immunoSEQ multiplex PCR, while TCRdb's copy carries only in-frame clones and drops some. This table has some 150,000 clones, roughly four fifths appearing once. Material: PBMCs. All receptors derive from a male donor in good health and CMV-seronegative.

The chain links TRBV5-6 to TRBJ2-7; 9 bases are shared with TRBD1. V dropped 4 bases and J dropped 4; count of bases not matched to a gene: 9. The CDR3 covers 15 residues. Germline V gene lookup returns CDR1 SGHDT and CDR2 YYEEEE. The CDR3 DNA reads TGTGCCAGCAGCCGAGCAGGACAGGGGTTTTACGAGCAGTACTTC. Amino acids: CASSRAGQGFYEQYF. The full variable domain, in which reference TRBV5-6 and TRBJ2-7 provide the parts outside the CDR3, is DAGVTQSPTHLIKTRGQQVTLRCSPKSGHDTVSWYQQALGQGPQFIFQYYEEEERQRGNFPDRFSGHQFPNYSSELNVNALLLGDSALYLCASSRAGQGFYEQYFGPGTRLTVT.

This clone was seen more than once but under ten times. This chain connects TRBV4-3 to TRBJ1-1; no firm D call. The CDR3 covers 14 residues. Germline CDR1 is LGHNA and CDR2 is YSLEER. V was shortened by 4 bases and J by 5 bases, with 14 bases between the two germline ends. The CDR3 bases are TGCGCCAGCAGCCCAGGAGTCCGGGGAACTGAAGCTTTCTTT. Protein sequence: CASSPGVRGTEAFF.

The genes are TRBV7-2 and TRBJ1-5; D ambiguous. Germline values: CDR1 SGHTA, CDR2 FQGNSA. V lost 8 bases, J lost 3 bases, and 17 bases lay in between. The CDR3 has 15 amino acids. For the CDR3, the DNA is TGTGCCAGCGCGGAGGCGGCCCACTACAATCAGCCCCAGCATTTT. The encoded protein is CASAEAAHYNQPQHF.

The V call is TRBV18, the J call TRBJ2-7; perhaps TRBD2 as D (7 bases). The CDR3 has 15 amino acids. Germline CDR1 reads KGHSH; CDR2 reads LQKENI. V was clipped by 6 bases and J by 4 bases, with 19 bases between them. The CDR3 is CASSPLAGAGYEQYF. Written as DNA, the CDR3 is TGTGCCAGCTCGCCATTGGCGGGGGCCGGGTACGAGCAGTACTTC.

This sequence joins TRBV5-4 and TRBJ2-3; 10 nucleotides match TRBD1. CDR1 and CDR2 from the germline V gene are SGHNT and YYREEE (reference sequence). The CDR3 contains 15 residues. V lost 3 bases and J lost 2; bases outside the gene matches: 3. The CDR3 nucleotides are TGTGCCAGCAGCTGGGACAGGGGCGACACAGATACGCAGTATTTT. As protein: CASSWDRGDTDTQYF.

The rearrangement joins TRBV18 to TRBJ2-1, with D unresolved. Germline CDR1 KGHSH, CDR2 LQKENI. V lost 1 base to trimming and J lost 0 bases, with 4 bases between them. CDR3 size: 14 residues. CDR3 coding DNA: TGTGCCAGCTCACCACAGAGCTCCTACAATGAGCAGTTCTTC. Residues: CASSPQSSYNEQFF.

V usage is TRBV6-5 and J usage is TRBJ1-1; D unclear. V was clipped by 2 bases and J by 4 bases, with 8 bases between them. This CDR3 comprises 13 residues. CDR1 and CDR2 (germline): MNHEY, SVGAGI. The DNA for the CDR3 is TGTGCCAGCAGTTACGGGAGCAGCACTGAAGCTTTCTTT. This gives the protein CASSYGSSTEAFF.

The chain carries TRBV28 and TRBJ1-5; tentatively, D is TRBD1 (6 bases). Per the germline V gene, CDR1 is MDHEN and CDR2 is SYDVKM. Trimming cost V 6 bases and J 0 bases, with 15 bases left between them. CDR3 length: 16 amino acids. The CDR3 loop reads CASSLRQVHSNQPQHF. The DNA for the CDR3 is TGTGCCAGCAGCCTACGACAGGTTCATAGCAATCAGCCCCAGCATTTT.

The chain carries TRBV7-9 and TRBJ2-7; the match to TRBD2 covers 8 bases. CDR3 size: 18 residues. Trimming at V came to 1 base and at J to 4 bases, leaving 15 bases not matched to a gene. The germline CDR1 and CDR2 sequences are SEHNR and FQNEAQ (reference sequence). The CDR3 bases are TGTGCCAGCAGCTTAGAATCTAGCGGGCGGAGTAGTGGATACGAGCAGTACTTC. Protein sequence: CASSLESSGRSSGYEQYF.

As for this clone: One end of the junction fails to match germline, which may point to a read error. This sequence joins TRBV7-9 and TRBJ1-1; no reliable D call. The CDR3 is 15 residues long. The germline gives CDR1 SEHNR, CDR2 FQNEAQ (reference sequence). CDR3 nucleotide sequence: TGTTCCAGCAGCGTCCCTGGTCAGGCGGGCACTGAAGCTTTCTTT. Translated: CSSSVPGQAGTEAFF. The full variable domain, completed using reference TRBV7-9 and TRBJ1-1, is DTGVSQNPRHKITKRGQNVTFRCDPISEHNRLYWYRQTLGQGPEFLTYFQNEAQLEKSRLLSDRFSAERPKGSFSTLEIQRTEQGDSAMYLCSSSVPGQAGTEAFFGQGTRLTVV.

This rearrangement joins TRBV30 to TRBJ2-1; 8 nucleotides align to TRBD2. After removal of 0 bases from V and 6 bases from J, the junction contained 7 bases not matched to a gene. The CDR3 has 15 residues. Germline V gene lookup returns CDR1 GTSNPN and CDR2 SVGIG (reference sequence). The CDR3 sequence: CAWSVGGLGGNEQFF. DNA for the CDR3: TGTGCCTGGAGTGTTGGGGGACTAGGCGGCAATGAGCAGTTCTTC.

The gene calls are TRBV10-2 and TRBJ2-1; the match to TRBD2 covers 8 bases. The CDR3 spans 14 residues. In germline, CDR1 is WSHSY, CDR2 SAAADI. Losses at the gene ends were 5 bases for V and 1 base for J; bases not matched to a gene: 1. The CDR3 protein is CASSREGSYNEQFF. For the CDR3, the DNA is TGCGCCAGCAGTCGGGAGGGGTCCTACAATGAGCAGTTCTTC.

The J gene is TRBJ1-2, the V gene TRBV4-1; D not resolved. Germline-derived CDR1 and CDR2 are MGHRA and YSYEKL. The V and J ends lost 1 base and 4 bases respectively, with 13 bases between them. The CDR3 length is 15 residues. The CDR3 DNA sequence: TGCGCCAGCAGCCAAGTACAGCAAGAAGTCTATGGCTACACCTTC. It translates to CASSQVQQEVYGYTF.

This chain uses TRBV10-1 with TRBJ2-3; a weak D match, TRBD2 (5 bases). V lost 2 bases to trimming and J lost 1 base, with 7 bases between them. CDR3 length equals 14 residues. Looked up from germline, CDR1 is WNHNN and CDR2 is SYGVQD (reference sequence). CDR3 DNA sequence: TGCGCCAGCAGTGAGCATAGCGGCACAGATACGCAGTATTTT. Amino acids: CASSEHSGTDTQYF.

The rearrangement joins TRBV11-3 to TRBJ2-3, with 8 nucleotides matching TRBD2. Germline lookup yields CDR1 SGHNT and CDR2 YENEEA. Trimming cost V 2 bases and J 9 bases; bases outside gene matches: 4. The CDR3 is made up of 13 amino acids. The CDR3 nucleotides are TGTGCCAGCAGCTTACTTTCGGGAGGGACGCAGTATTTT. This translates into CASSLLSGGTQYF.

V and J are TRBV5-4 and TRBJ2-2; the match to TRBD2 covers 9 bases. V shed 5 bases and J 0 bases; nucleotides not matched to a gene: 2. Germline V lookup: CDR1 SGHNT, CDR2 YYREEE (reference sequence). The CDR3 sequence is 15 residues long. The CDR3 here is CASRPSGANTGELFF. As DNA, the CDR3 is TGTGCCAGCAGACCTAGCGGGGCGAACACCGGGGAGCTGTTTTTT. The variable domain in full, with the rest retrieved from reference TRBV5-4 and TRBJ2-2, is ETGVTQSPTHLIKTRGQQVTLRCSSQSGHNTVSWYQQALGQGPQFIFQYYREEENGRGNFPPRFSGLQFPNYSSELNVNALELDDSALYLCASRPSGANTGELFFGEGSRLTVL.

J is TRBJ2-5 and V is TRBV5-1; 10 bases line up with TRBD2. The CDR3 covers 18 residues. Per germline, CDR1 SGHRS and CDR2 YFSETQ. Trimming removed 2 bases from V and 0 bases from J; junction bases left unmatched: 10. Here the CDR3 DNA reads TGCGCCAGCAGCTTCCGACCGCTTAGCGGGGGGTACCAAGAGACCCAGTACTTC. This translates into CASSFRPLSGGYQETQYF.

The genes are TRBV11-2 and TRBJ2-3; D is possibly TRBD1 (6 bases). With 6 bases removed from V and 1 base from J, the gap between germline ends came to 23 bases. This CDR3 has 18 residues. The germline V gene has CDR1 SGHAT and CDR2 FQNNGV. The CDR3 region is CASSSLRTDQGRTDTQYF. The CDR3 DNA is TGTGCCAGCAGTTCTCTAAGGACAGACCAGGGACGCACAGATACGCAGTATTTT. Variable domain in full (rest from reference TRBV11-2 and TRBJ2-3): EAGVAQSPRYKIIEKRQSVAFWCNPISGHATLYWYQQILGQGPKLLIQFQNNGVVDDSQLPKDRFSAERLKGVDSTLKIQPAKLEDSAVYLCASSSLRTDQGRTDTQYFGPGTRLTVL.

The V call is TRBV27, the J call TRBJ1-2; TRBD1 agrees at 7 bases. This CDR3 has 15 amino acids. The germline V gene encodes CDR1 MNHEY and CDR2 SMNVEV (reference sequence). V dropped 6 bases and J dropped 4; count of bases not matched to a gene: 11. The CDR3 bases are TGTGCCAGCAGCCCAACAGGGAACAGGGGCTATGGCTACACCTTC. Translating it yields CASSPTGNRGYGYTF.

This chain links TRBV13 with TRBJ2-1, with TRBD1 matching 7 bases. The J segment lost 2 bases and the V segment lost 5 bases, leaving 9 bases of the junction unmatched. Germline CDR1 PRHDT, CDR2 FYEKMQ (reference sequence). The CDR3 runs to 16 residues. The CDR3 bases are TGTGCCAGCAGCCCCCTGACAGGGCCGGCCTACAATGAGCAGTTCTTC. This translates into CASSPLTGPAYNEQFF.